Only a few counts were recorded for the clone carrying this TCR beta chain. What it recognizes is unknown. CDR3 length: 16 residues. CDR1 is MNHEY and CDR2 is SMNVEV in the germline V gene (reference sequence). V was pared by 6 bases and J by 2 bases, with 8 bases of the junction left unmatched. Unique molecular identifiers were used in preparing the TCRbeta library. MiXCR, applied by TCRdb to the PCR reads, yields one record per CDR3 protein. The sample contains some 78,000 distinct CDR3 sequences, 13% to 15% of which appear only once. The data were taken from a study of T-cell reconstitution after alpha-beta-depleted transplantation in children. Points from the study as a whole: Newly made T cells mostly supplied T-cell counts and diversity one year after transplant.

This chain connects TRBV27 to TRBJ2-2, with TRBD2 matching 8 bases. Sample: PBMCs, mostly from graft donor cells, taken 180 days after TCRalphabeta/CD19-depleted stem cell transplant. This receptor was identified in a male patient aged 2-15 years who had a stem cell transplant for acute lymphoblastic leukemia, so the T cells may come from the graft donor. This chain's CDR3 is CASSPRLATNTGELFF. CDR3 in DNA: TGTGCCAGCAGCCCTCGACTAGCGACCAACACCGGGGAGCTGTTTTTT.